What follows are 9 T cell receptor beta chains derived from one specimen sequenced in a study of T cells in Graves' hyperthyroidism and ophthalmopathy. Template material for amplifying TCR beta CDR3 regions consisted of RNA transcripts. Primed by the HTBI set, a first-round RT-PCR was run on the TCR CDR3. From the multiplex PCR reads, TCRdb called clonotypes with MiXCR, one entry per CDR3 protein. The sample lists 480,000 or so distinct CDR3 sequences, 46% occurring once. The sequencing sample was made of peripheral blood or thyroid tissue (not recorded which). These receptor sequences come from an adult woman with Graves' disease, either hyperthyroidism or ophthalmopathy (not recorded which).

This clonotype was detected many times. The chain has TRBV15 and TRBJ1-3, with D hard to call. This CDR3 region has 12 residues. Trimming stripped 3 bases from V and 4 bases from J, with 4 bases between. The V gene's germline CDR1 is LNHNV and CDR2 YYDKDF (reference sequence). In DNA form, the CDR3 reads TGTGCCACCAGCAGCTGGGGAAACACCATATATTTT. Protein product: CATSSWGNTIYF.

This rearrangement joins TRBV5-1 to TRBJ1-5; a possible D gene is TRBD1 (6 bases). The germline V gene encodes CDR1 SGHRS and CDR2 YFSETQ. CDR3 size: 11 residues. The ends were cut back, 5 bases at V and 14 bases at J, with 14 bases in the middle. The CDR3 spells CASSRGGYEHF. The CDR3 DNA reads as TGCGCCAGCAGTAGAGGGGGGTACGAGCATTTT.

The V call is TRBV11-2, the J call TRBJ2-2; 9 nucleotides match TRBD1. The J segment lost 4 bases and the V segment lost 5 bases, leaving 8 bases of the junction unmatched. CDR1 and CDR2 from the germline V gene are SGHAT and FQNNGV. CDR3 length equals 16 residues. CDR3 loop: CASSQPRDRVTGELFF. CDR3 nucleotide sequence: TGTGCCAGCAGCCAGCCCCGGGACAGGGTCACCGGGGAGCTGTTTTTT.

CDR3 bases: TGTGCCAGCAGAGGAGGGTCCGGGAACACTGAAGCTTTCTTT. This sequence encodes CASRGGSGNTEAFF. The V call is TRBV2, the J call TRBJ1-1; no clear D gene. V lost 6 bases to trimming and J lost 1 base, with 12 bases between them. Germline V gene sequence: CDR1 SNHLY, CDR2 FYNNEI. This CDR3 region has 14 residues.

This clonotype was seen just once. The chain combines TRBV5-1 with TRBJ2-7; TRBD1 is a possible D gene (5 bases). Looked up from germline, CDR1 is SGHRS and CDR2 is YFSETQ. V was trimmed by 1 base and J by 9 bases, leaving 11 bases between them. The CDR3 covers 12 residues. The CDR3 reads CASSLTQGRQYF. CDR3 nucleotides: TGCGCCAGCAGCTTGACGCAGGGCCGGCAGTACTTC.

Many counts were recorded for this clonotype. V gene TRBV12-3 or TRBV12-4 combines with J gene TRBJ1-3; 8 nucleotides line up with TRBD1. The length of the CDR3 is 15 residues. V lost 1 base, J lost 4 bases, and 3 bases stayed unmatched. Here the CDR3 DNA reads TGTGCCAGCAGTTTAGACAGGGGGAAAGGAAACACCATATATTTT. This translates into CASSLDRGKGNTIYF.

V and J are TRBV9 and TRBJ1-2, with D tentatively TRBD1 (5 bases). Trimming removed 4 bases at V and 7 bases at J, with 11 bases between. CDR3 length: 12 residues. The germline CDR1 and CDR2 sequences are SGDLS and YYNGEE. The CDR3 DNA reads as TGTGCCAGCAGCATCTACGGGGGTGGCTACACCTTC. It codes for CASSIYGGGYTF.

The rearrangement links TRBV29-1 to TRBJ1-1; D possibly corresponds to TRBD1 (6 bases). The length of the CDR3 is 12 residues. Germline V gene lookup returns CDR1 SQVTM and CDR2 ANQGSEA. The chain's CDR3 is CRLGGRNTEAFF. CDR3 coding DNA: TGCAGACTCGGGGGCCGTAACACTGAAGCTTTCTTT.

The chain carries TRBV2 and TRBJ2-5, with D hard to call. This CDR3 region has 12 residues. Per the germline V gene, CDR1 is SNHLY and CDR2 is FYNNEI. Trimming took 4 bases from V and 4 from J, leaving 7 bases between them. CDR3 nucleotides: TGTGCCAGCAGTGTCGGGCCAGAGACCCAGTACTTC. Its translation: CASSVGPETQYF.